The TCR beta chain under discussion was sequenced for a study of shared clonotypes between healthy human individuals. Study details: CD4 naive and CD4 memory each took three plates per donor, while CD8 naive took two and CD8 memory one.

Study-wide findings and caveats: Larger estimated richness was generally seen in naive subsets than in memory subsets.

HIV-negative, healthy adults without recent acute infections or vaccinations were the donors. The donors, all of them Caucasian adults, lived in Nashville, Tennessee. Clones were read by immunoSEQ multiplex PCR, and TCRdb kept only the in-frame ones, dropping some. The table lists hundreds of thousands of clones, about two thirds of them singletons. In its sample, this clone was seen once. Its antigen is not known. Trimming cost V 4 bases and J 7 bases, with 17 bases left between them. The CDR3 consists of 14 residues. Germline-derived CDR1 and CDR2 are KGHSH and LQKENI. This TCR was recovered from a woman in her 30s in good health. Sequenced material: memory CD4+ T cells sorted from blood. Subset given: CD45RA-negative fraction. V gene TRBV18 combines with J gene TRBJ2-7; maybe TRBD1 (6 bases). DNA of the CDR3: TGTGCCAGCTCACGAGACAGGTCCTCTGGGGAGCAGTACTTC. Translating it yields CASSRDRSSGEQYF.